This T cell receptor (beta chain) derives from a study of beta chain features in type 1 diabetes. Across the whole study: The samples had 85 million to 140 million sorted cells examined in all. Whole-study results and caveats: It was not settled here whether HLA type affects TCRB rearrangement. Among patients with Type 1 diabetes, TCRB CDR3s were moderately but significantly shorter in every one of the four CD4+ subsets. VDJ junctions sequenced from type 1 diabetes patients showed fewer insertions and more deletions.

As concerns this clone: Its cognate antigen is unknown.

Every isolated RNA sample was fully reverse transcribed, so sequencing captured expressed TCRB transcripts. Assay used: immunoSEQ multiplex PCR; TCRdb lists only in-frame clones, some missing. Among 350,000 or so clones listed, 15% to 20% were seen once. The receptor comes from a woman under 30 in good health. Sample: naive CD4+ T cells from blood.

The CDR3 sequence: CASSASGISYEQYF. The CDR3 DNA follows: TGCGCCAGCAGCGCTAGCGGGATCTCCTACGAGCAGTACTTC. V and J are TRBV5-1 and TRBJ2-7; TRBD2 aligns across 9 bases. From germline, CDR1 is SGHRS and CDR2 YFSETQ. The CDR3 runs 14 residues. Germline trimming cut 4 bases from V and 0 bases from J; bases unmatched to any gene: 2. Drawing the rest from reference TRBV5-1 and TRBJ2-7, the complete variable domain is KAGVTQTPRYLIKTRGQQVTLSCSPISGHRSVSWYQQTPGQGLQFLFEYFSETQRNKGNFPGRFSGRQFSNSRSEMNVSTLELGDSALYLCASSASGISYEQYFGPGTRLTVT.